This T cell receptor beta chain was sequenced for a study of synovial regulatory T cells in juvenile arthritis (dated by TCRdb to the mid-2010s). At the level of the whole study: Of the sequenced patients, a few were therapy-naive, one was treated with methotrexate plus infliximab, over 5 were treated with methotrexate, and one lacked treatment information. Effector T cell subsets were also sequenced in this cohort for comparisons, but the Treg dataset alone covers only blood and synovial fluid Treg cells. Using matched patient samples, the researchers compared TCRbeta CDR3 repertoires across three groups: blood iaTreg cells, other blood Treg cells and synovial fluid Treg cells. The TCR repertoire comparisons covered Treg and Teff subsets from 10 to 11 JIA patients with active disease.

In regard to this clone: There is no known antigen for this receptor.

Receptor libraries were prepared by the immunoSEQ multiplex PCR assay. TCRbeta CDR3 sequencing was carried out by Adaptive Biotechnologies. The paper's data handling went like this. Repertoire similarity was assessed with the Chao-modified Jaccard index and with the median clonotype overlap from 200 random subsamples of equal sample size. Similarity analyses were performed using either productive nucleotide sequences or in silico-translated amino acid sequences. Repertoires were compared using hierarchical clustering with single linkage and t-SNE, both based on Chao-modified Jaccard distances. Repertoire diversity was measured with the Renyi index after sample size normalisation across a range of alpha values. The table was pulled from immuneACCESS by TCRdb, which kept in-frame rearrangements only. Such tables lose some clones; where checked, under half of the loss comes from unresolved V genes, and the rest has no known cause. The V and J calls and the clone size are those of that table, but D and trimming were determined from the DNA. In this sample's table one finds about 9,900 clones. In total, the top ten clones hold 1.5% to 2% of the sample.

iaTreg cells were HLA-DR+ Treg cells, more frequent in NO ID than ID patients at Tend; hypothesised to expand during inflammation. TCR repertoire donors were some 11 juvenile idiopathic arthritis patients with active disease who had not reached inactive disease, 3 polyarticular and 8 oligoarticular. The TCR-sequenced patients had a median age of approximately 10 years (range about 2.4-22.9) and median disease duration of 7 years (range 0.2-19.1). The samples used for TCR repertoire analysis were collected at two centres in Italy. Peripheral blood mononuclear cells were isolated using a Histopaque-1077 density gradient and were cryopreserved in approximately 90% FCS with around 10% DMSO. What the authors observed across the whole study: Lower TCR diversity was observed in blood iaTreg cells than in other blood Treg cells, consistent with antigen-driven expansion. iaTreg TCR repertoires were largely private across patients and partially overlapped with synovial Teff and blood CPL repertoires. Synovial Treg cells shared more CDR3 sequences with iaTreg cells than with other blood Treg cells; Chao-Jaccard similarity confirmed closer relation.

This TCR was sampled from a donor between 2 and 29 years old with juvenile idiopathic arthritis. What was sequenced was Treg cells from blood. The cell subset or site label, as the study defines it: HLA-DR+ inflammation-associated blood Treg cells.

The CDR3 here reads CASSPDGWLREQYF. The chain couples TRBV5-1 to TRBJ2-7. The cysteine opens and the phenylalanine closes a CDR3 of 14 amino acids. This entry has no DNA. Via the germline V gene, CDR1 is SGHRS and CDR2 YFSETQ. Extended through the reference TRBV5-1 and TRBJ2-7 proteins, this CDR3 yields the full variable domain: KAGVTQTPRYLIKTRGQQVTLSCSPISGHRSVSWYQQTPGQGLQFLFEYFSETQRNKGNFPGRFSGRQFSNSRSEMNVSTLELGDSALYLCASSPDGWLREQYFGPGTRLTVT.